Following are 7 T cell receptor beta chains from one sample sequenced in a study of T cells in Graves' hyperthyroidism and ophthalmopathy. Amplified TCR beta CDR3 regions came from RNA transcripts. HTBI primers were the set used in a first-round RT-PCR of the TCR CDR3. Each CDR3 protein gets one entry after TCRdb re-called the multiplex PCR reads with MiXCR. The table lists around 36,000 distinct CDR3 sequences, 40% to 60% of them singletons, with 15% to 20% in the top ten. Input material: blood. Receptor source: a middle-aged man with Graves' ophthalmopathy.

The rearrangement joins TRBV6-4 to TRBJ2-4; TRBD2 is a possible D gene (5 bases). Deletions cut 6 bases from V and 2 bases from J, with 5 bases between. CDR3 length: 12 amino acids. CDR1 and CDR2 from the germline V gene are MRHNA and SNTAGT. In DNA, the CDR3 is TGTGCCAGCAGCGGGACCAAAAACATTCAGTACTTC. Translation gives CASSGTKNIQYF.

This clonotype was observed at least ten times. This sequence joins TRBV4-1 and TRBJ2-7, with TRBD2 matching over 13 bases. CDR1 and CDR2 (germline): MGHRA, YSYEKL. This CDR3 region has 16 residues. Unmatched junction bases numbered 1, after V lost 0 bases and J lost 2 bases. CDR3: CASSQEGTSGAYEQYF. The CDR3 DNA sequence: TGCGCCAGCAGCCAAGAAGGGACTAGCGGGGCCTACGAGCAGTACTTC.

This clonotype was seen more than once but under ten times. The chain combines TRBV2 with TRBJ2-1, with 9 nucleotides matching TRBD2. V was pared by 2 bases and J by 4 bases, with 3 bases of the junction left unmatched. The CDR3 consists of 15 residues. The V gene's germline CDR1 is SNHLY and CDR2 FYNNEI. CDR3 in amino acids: CASSEQAGGYNEQFF. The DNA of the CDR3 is TGTGCCAGCAGTGAACAGGCGGGGGGGTACAATGAGCAGTTCTTC.

DNA for the CDR3: TGTGCCAGCTCCCCCAACCGGGACGGAGGCCTTTATGGCTACACCTTC. Its protein product is CASSPNRDGGLYGYTF. This rearrangement joins TRBV18 to TRBJ1-2; tentative D call: TRBD1 (5 bases). Germline lookup yields CDR1 KGHSH and CDR2 LQKENI. Trimming left V 6 bases short and J 5 bases short, with 22 bases between. The CDR3 sequence is 16 residues long. The complete variable domain, with remaining parts taken from reference TRBV18 and TRBJ1-2, reads NAGVMQNPRHLVRRRGQEARLRCSPMKGHSHVYWYRQLPEEGLKFMVYLQKENIIDESGMPKERFSAEFPKEGPSILRIQQVVRGDSAAYFCASSPNRDGGLYGYTFGSGTRLTVV.

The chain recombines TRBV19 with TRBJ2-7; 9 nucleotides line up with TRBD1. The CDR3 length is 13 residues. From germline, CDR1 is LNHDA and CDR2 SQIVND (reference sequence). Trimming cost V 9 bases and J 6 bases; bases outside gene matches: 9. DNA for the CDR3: TGTGCCAGCCGGGCGGGACAGGGTGGCGAGCAGTACTTC. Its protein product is CASRAGQGGEQYF. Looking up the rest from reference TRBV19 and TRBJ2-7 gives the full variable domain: DGGITQSPKYLFRKEGQNVTLSCEQNLNHDAMYWYRQDPGQGLRLIYYSQIVNDFQKGDIAEGYSVSREKKESFPLTVTSAQKNPTAFYLCASRAGQGGEQYFGPGTRLTVT.

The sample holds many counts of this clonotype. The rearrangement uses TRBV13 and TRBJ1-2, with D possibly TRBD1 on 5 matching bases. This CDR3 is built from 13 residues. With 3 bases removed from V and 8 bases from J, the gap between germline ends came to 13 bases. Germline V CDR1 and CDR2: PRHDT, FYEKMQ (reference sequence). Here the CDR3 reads CASSLEGLRGYTF. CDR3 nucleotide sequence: TGTGCCAGCAGCTTGGAGGGGCTTCGGGGCTACACCTTC.

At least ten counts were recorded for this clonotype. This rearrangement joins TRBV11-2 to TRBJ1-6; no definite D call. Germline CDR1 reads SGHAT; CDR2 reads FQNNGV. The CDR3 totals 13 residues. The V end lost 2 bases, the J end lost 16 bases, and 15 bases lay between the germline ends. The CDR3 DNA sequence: TGTGCCAGCAGCTTAACCTTAGAGATCCCACTCCACTTT. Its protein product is CASSLTLEIPLHF.